These 32 T cell receptor beta chains originate from one sample sequenced in a study of cytomegalovirus exposure and HLA in healthy donors. 60 Vbeta and 13 Jbeta primers were used in PCR. This table comes from immunoSEQ multiplex PCR, and its TCRdb copy is limited to in-frame clones, with some not included. The sample lists 210,000 or so clones, approximately 84% occurring once. Specimen: PBMCs. These receptors originate from a girl aged 2 to 10 in good health and CMV-seronegative.

V and J are TRBV9 and TRBJ2-1, with 8 bases matching TRBD2. The germline V gene encodes CDR1 SGDLS and CDR2 YYNGEE. V lost 3 bases and J lost 7; bases outside the gene matches: 9. The CDR3 runs to 15 residues. The CDR3 DNA reads as TGTGCCAGCAGCGACGGGGGGGCGAATAATAATGAGCAGTTCTTC. The encoded protein is CASSDGGANNNEQFF.

This clone was found once. The chain combines TRBV5-1 with TRBJ1-2; D is unclear. Trimming removed 1 base at V and 2 bases at J, with 12 bases between. The CDR3 has 15 amino acids. Germline CDR1 is SGHRS and CDR2 is YFSETQ. The CDR3 nucleotides are TGCGCCAGCAGCTTGAACCGGGGTTCCAACTATGGCTACACCTTC. Residues: CASSLNRGSNYGYTF.

DNA of the CDR3: TGTGCCAGCAGCCACAGGGCCGGGACTAACTACGAGCAGTACTTC. Its translation: CASSHRAGTNYEQYF. The chain employs TRBV7-2 and TRBJ2-7; D possibly corresponds to TRBD2 (7 bases). The V end lost 5 bases, the J end lost 3 bases, and 17 bases lay between the germline ends. Germline V CDR1 and CDR2: SGHTA, FQGNSA. This CDR3 spans 15 amino acids.

The chain recombines TRBV5-6 with TRBJ2-3; TRBD2 matches 8 bases. Germline V lookup: CDR1 SGHDT, CDR2 YYEEEE. The CDR3 totals 15 residues. The ends lost 1 base at V and 6 bases at J; junction bases unmatched: 7. CDR3 region: CASSLSGLGGDTQYF. The CDR3 DNA follows: TGTGCCAGCAGCTTGTCGGGACTAGGGGGGGATACGCAGTATTTT.

The chain carries TRBV5-1 and TRBJ2-3; 10 positions agree with TRBD2. Per the germline V gene, CDR1 is SGHRS and CDR2 is YFSETQ. This CDR3 region has 16 residues. V shed 5 bases, J shed 0 bases, and the junction held 6 bases outside the gene matches. For the CDR3, the DNA is TGCGCCAGCAGTGAGCGGGGGGGATGGAGCACAGATACGCAGTATTTT. Translating gives CASSERGGWSTDTQYF.

This clone has a single count. This chain joins TRBV4-1 and TRBJ2-4; D may be TRBD1 (6 bases). V lost 0 bases to trimming and J lost 8 bases, with 11 bases between them. CDR1 and CDR2 (germline): MGHRA, YSYEKL. The CDR3 is 14 amino acids. In DNA form, the CDR3 reads TGCGCCAGCAGCCAAGACACAGGGCGGGACATTCAGTACTTC. Translated, it gives CASSQDTGRDIQYF.

In its sample, this clone was seen a few times. The chain carries TRBV30 and TRBJ2-1; the D gene is possibly TRBD1 (6 bases). The CDR3 totals 13 residues. The germline CDR1 and CDR2 sequences are GTSNPN and SVGIG (reference sequence). V was pared by 5 bases and J by 13 bases, with 21 bases between. CDR3 in DNA: TGTGCCTGGTCACAGGGTCTGGAAACCCACCAGTTCTTC. It encodes CAWSQGLETHQFF. The full variable domain, completed using reference TRBV30 and TRBJ2-1, is SQTIHQWPATLVQPVGSPLSLECTVEGTSNPNLYWYRQAAGRGLQLLFYSVGIGQISSEVPQNLSASRPQDRQFILSSKKLLLSDSGFYLCAWSQGLETHQFFGPGTRLTVL.

The DNA of the CDR3 is TGTGCCAGCAGCCCACAAGCCGGGACTAATAACATTCAGTACTTC. Its protein product is CASSPQAGTNNIQYF. The rearrangement joins TRBV11-2 to TRBJ2-4; TRBD2 aligns across 7 bases. From germline, CDR1 is SGHAT and CDR2 FQNNGV. This CDR3 has 15 amino acids. V gave up 5 bases and J gave up 7 bases; unmatched junction bases: 11.

The chain employs TRBV7-9 and TRBJ1-3; D uncertain. CDR1 SEHNR and CDR2 FQNEAQ come from the germline V gene (reference sequence). The V end was cut by 2 bases, the J end by 4 bases, with 12 bases between. The length of the CDR3 is 15 residues. In nucleotides, the CDR3 is TGTGCCAGCAGCTTAAGGAGGGCGGACGGAAACACCATATATTTT. Translated, it gives CASSLRRADGNTIYF.

This chain links TRBV7-9 with TRBJ2-3; D perhaps matches TRBD2 (6 bases). The CDR3 has 13 residues. V shed 5 bases and J shed 8 bases, with 14 bases lying between them. The germline V gene has CDR1 SEHNR and CDR2 FQNEAQ (reference sequence). In DNA form, the CDR3 reads TGTGCCAGCAGCCGGACTACGCTCATTACGCAGTATTTT. Amino acid sequence: CASSRTTLITQYF.

The chain has TRBV7-9 and TRBJ2-7, with TRBD1 identical over 10 bases. Germline loops: CDR1 SEHNR, CDR2 FQNEAQ (reference sequence). Germline trimming cut 5 bases from V and 6 bases from J; bases unmatched to any gene: 10. This CDR3 comprises 15 residues. CDR3 nucleotides: TGTGCCAGCAGCACTCTGGGACAGGGGACGGTCGAGCAGTACTTC. Translated, it gives CASSTLGQGTVEQYF. The full variable domain, completed using reference TRBV7-9 and TRBJ2-7, is DTGVSQNPRHKITKRGQNVTFRCDPISEHNRLYWYRQTLGQGPEFLTYFQNEAQLEKSRLLSDRFSAERPKGSFSTLEIQRTEQGDSAMYLCASSTLGQGTVEQYFGPGTRLTVT.

The V gene is TRBV6-5, the J gene TRBJ1-4; D is perhaps TRBD1 (6 bases). Trimming cost V 5 bases and J 4 bases, with 11 bases left between them. Germline V gene data show CDR1 as MNHEY and CDR2 as SVGAGI. The CDR3 has 14 residues. The CDR3 sequence: CASSEQGVNEKLFF. CDR3 DNA sequence: TGTGCCAGCAGTGAACAGGGAGTTAATGAAAAACTGTTTTTT.

This chain joins TRBV7-2 and TRBJ2-5, with a possible D match to TRBD2 (5 bases). Germline CDR1 SGHTA, CDR2 FQGNSA. This CDR3 has 16 amino acids. The V gene lost 3 bases and the J gene lost 2 bases, with 16 bases spanning the gap. The CDR3 sequence is CASSFGSVGGQETQYF. CDR3 DNA sequence: TGTGCCAGCAGCTTCGGGTCAGTAGGAGGTCAAGAGACCCAGTACTTC.

The chain recombines TRBV5-1 with TRBJ2-7, with D possibly matching TRBD1 (5 bases). The CDR3 spans 14 residues. Trimming took 1 base from V and 4 from J, leaving 12 bases between them. Germline CDR1 reads SGHRS; CDR2 reads YFSETQ. The CDR3 nucleotides read TGCGCCAGCAGCTTGATGCCTGACAGTTACGAGCAGTACTTC. Its protein product is CASSLMPDSYEQYF.

This CDR3 is CASSDRRENQPQHF. Written as DNA, the CDR3 is TGTGCCAGCAGTGACAGGAGGGAGAATCAGCCCCAGCATTTT. The rearrangement links TRBV6-1 to TRBJ1-5, with D unresolved. CDR3 length: 14 amino acids. Deletions cut 3 bases from V and 4 bases from J, with 10 bases between. The germline gives CDR1 MNHNS, CDR2 SASEGT.

The rearrangement uses TRBV15 and TRBJ1-4; 9 bases agree with TRBD1. Germline trimming cut 7 bases from V and 3 bases from J; bases unmatched to any gene: 9. Looked up from germline, CDR1 is LNHNV and CDR2 is YYDKDF (reference sequence). This CDR3 has 16 residues. The CDR3 reads CATTQRGTGPNEKLFF. The CDR3 DNA is TGTGCCACCACCCAGAGGGGGACAGGGCCTAATGAAAAACTGTTTTTT.

The gene calls are TRBV4-1 and TRBJ2-5; weak D call: TRBD1 (6 bases). The J call may be faulty, since TRBJ2-7 better matches the DNA end. The CDR3 spans 15 residues. Looked up from germline, CDR1 is MGHRA and CDR2 is YSYEKL. CDR3 protein: CASSQDDRNYYEQYF. For the CDR3, the DNA is TGCGCCAGCAGCCAAGATGACAGGAACTATTACGAGCAGTACTTC.

V usage is TRBV10-2 and J usage is TRBJ2-3; TRBD2 might be the D (6 bases). The CDR3 is made up of 15 amino acids. V lost 7 bases and J lost 6, with 20 bases in between. Germline V gives CDR1 WSHSY, CDR2 SAAADI. Here the CDR3 DNA reads TGCGCCAGCACCAAGAGGAGGGAGGAGTGGGATACGCAGTATTTT. Translation gives CASTKRREEWDTQYF.

CDR3 in DNA: TGTGCCAGCTCACCGTCCCAGAACTCTGGAAACACCATATATTTT. Translation: CASSPSQNSGNTIYF. The rearrangement uses TRBV18 and TRBJ1-3; D remains ambiguous. The germline CDR1 and CDR2 sequences are KGHSH and LQKENI. Trimming shortened V by 3 bases and J by 0 bases, and 9 bases separated the two germline ends. The CDR3 extends over 15 amino acids.

This chain links TRBV5-4 with TRBJ1-1; D unclear. The CDR3 covers 14 residues. V lost 6 bases and J 1 base, leaving 13 bases between the germline ends. Germline values: CDR1 SGHNT, CDR2 YYREEE (reference sequence). CDR3 sequence (DNA): TGTGCCAGCACCCGATCAGGTAGGAACACTGAAGCTTTCTTT. Protein product: CASTRSGRNTEAFF.

The chain joins TRBV9 to TRBJ2-7; maybe TRBD2 (6 bases). Germline loops: CDR1 SGDLS, CDR2 YYNGEE. V lost 3 bases and J 0 bases, leaving 10 bases between the germline ends. The CDR3 runs 14 residues. CDR3 nucleotides: TGTGCCAGCAGCGGGAGCGGGTACTCCTACGAGCAGTACTTC. This codes for CASSGSGYSYEQYF.

The chain is built from TRBV5-4 and TRBJ1-2; TRBD1 is a possible D gene (5 bases). The CDR3 has 13 residues. V lost 6 bases and J lost 2, with 11 bases in between. The germline gives CDR1 SGHNT, CDR2 YYREEE (reference sequence). The DNA of the CDR3 is TGTGCCAGCACCCCCGACAGCAACTATGGCTACACCTTC. It translates to CASTPDSNYGYTF.

The rearrangement uses TRBV6-1 and TRBJ2-5; maybe TRBD2 (6 bases). The CDR3 loop spans 14 amino acids. V lost 8 bases, J lost 0 bases, and 13 bases lay in between. In germline, CDR1 is MNHNS, CDR2 SASEGT. DNA of the CDR3: TGTGCCAGCGGGGGGATGTTGTACCAAGAGACCCAGTACTTC. Residues: CASGGMLYQETQYF.

J is TRBJ1-5 and V is TRBV2, with 8 bases identical to TRBD1. Trimming cost V 7 bases and J 3 bases; bases outside gene matches: 11. Germline V lookup: CDR1 SNHLY, CDR2 FYNNEI. The CDR3 extends over 16 amino acids. The CDR3 DNA is TGTGCCAGCAAAGAGTGGACAGGGAGCCTCAATCAGCCCCAGCATTTT. It specifies CASKEWTGSLNQPQHF.

In this sample, this clone turned up once. CDR3 nucleotides: TGTGCCAGCAGTTCCGGGACAGGGGTTCTCAATGAGCAGTTCTTC. Translation: CASSSGTGVLNEQFF. V is TRBV5-6 and J is TRBJ2-1; 10 positions match TRBD1. Per the germline V gene, CDR1 is SGHDT and CDR2 is YYEEEE. The CDR3 has 15 amino acids. The V and J ends lost 5 bases and 6 bases, in that order; junction bases with no gene match: 8.

This clone appeared a single time. V and J are TRBV5-4 and TRBJ2-7; TRBD2 matches at 7 bases. The V gene's germline CDR1 is SGHNT and CDR2 YYREEE (reference sequence). With V trimmed by 4 bases and J by 2 bases, 6 bases remained unmatched. The CDR3 has 14 residues. The CDR3 DNA follows: TGTGCCAGCAGCCCTGTTGCGGGGGCCTACGAGCAGTACTTC. Translation: CASSPVAGAYEQYF.

The chain's CDR3 is CASSYWRTSDEQYF. Here the CDR3 DNA reads TGTGCCAGCAGTTATTGGAGGACTAGCGACGAGCAGTACTTC. This chain links TRBV6-5 with TRBJ2-7, with 9 bases identical to TRBD2. The germline gives CDR1 MNHEY, CDR2 SVGAGI. Trimming took 3 bases from V and 5 from J; bases not matched to a gene: 5. CDR3 length equals 14 residues.

The chain uses TRBV25-1 and TRBJ1-1; possible D gene TRBD1, 5 bases. CDR3 length: 13 residues. The germline V and J ends were trimmed by 3 bases and 4 bases, with 9 bases remaining between them. CDR1 is MGHDK, CDR2 SYGVNS, per germline. CDR3 in DNA: TGTGCCAGCAGTGAGCAGGGAAGCACTGAAGCTTTCTTT. This gives the protein CASSEQGSTEAFF.

This chain connects TRBV4-1 to TRBJ2-3; D possibly corresponds to TRBD2 (5 bases). Germline CDR1 is MGHRA and CDR2 is YSYEKL. The length of the CDR3 is 16 residues. The germline V and J ends were trimmed by 3 bases and 1 base, with 14 bases remaining between them. CDR3 region: CASSHGLLAGTDTQYF. CDR3 sequence (DNA): TGCGCCAGCAGCCACGGACTTTTAGCAGGCACAGATACGCAGTATTTT.

The chain has TRBV9 and TRBJ1-4; 7 positions agree with TRBD1. CDR3 size: 17 residues. The V gene's germline CDR1 is SGDLS and CDR2 YYNGEE. Trimming removed 0 bases from V and 0 bases from J; junction bases left unmatched: 5. CDR3 loop: CASSVGTGVATNEKLFF. The CDR3, as DNA: TGTGCCAGCAGCGTAGGAACAGGGGTTGCAACTAATGAAAAACTGTTTTTT.

The J gene is TRBJ2-7, the V gene TRBV14; TRBD1 matches at 7 bases. Germline V gene sequence: CDR1 SGHDN, CDR2 FVKESK. V shed 5 bases and J 0 bases; nucleotides not matched to a gene: 7. The CDR3 spans 15 residues. The CDR3 DNA reads as TGTGCCAGCAGCAACACAGGGGCAAGCTCCTACGAGCAGTACTTC. Its translation is CASSNTGASSYEQYF.

The rearrangement links TRBV4-1 to TRBJ2-3; possible D gene TRBD2, 7 bases. Germline assignment: CDR1 MGHRA and CDR2 YSYEKL. Trimming took 3 bases from V and 7 from J, leaving 20 bases between them. The CDR3 sequence is 16 residues long. This CDR3 reads CASSHERLGGQNTQYF. The DNA of the CDR3 is TGCGCCAGCAGCCATGAACGCCTGGGGGGGCAAAATACGCAGTATTTT.